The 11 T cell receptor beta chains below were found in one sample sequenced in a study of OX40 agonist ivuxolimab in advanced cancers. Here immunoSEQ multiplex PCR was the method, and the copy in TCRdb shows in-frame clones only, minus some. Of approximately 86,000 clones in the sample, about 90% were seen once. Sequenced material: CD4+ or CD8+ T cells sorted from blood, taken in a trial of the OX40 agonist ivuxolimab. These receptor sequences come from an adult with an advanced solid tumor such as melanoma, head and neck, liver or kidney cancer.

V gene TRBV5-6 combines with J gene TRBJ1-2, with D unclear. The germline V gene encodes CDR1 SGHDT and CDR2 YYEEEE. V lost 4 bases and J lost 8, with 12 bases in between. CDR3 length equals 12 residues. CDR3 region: CASSREGGGYTF. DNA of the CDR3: TGTGCCAGCAGCCGGGAGGGTGGCGGCTACACCTTC.

CDR3 nucleotide sequence: TGTGCCAGCAGCCGACAGGGGGAAACTGAAGCTTTCTTT. Amino acid sequence: CASSRQGETEAFF. V usage is TRBV6-6 and J usage is TRBJ1-1, with 9 nucleotides matching TRBD1. This CDR3 has 13 residues. Germline assignment: CDR1 MNHNY and CDR2 SVGAGI (reference sequence). The trim removed 6 bases at V and 5 bases at J, leaving 4 bases unmatched.

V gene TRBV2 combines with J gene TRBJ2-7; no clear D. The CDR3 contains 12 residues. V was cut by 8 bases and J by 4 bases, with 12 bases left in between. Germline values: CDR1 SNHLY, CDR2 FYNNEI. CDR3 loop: CASGRQIYEQYF. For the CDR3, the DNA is TGTGCCAGCGGACGGCAGATTTACGAGCAGTACTTC.

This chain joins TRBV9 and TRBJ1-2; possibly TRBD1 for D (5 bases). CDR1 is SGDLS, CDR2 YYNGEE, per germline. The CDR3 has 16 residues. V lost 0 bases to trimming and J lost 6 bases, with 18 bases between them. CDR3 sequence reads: CASSVVGTAYIHGYTF. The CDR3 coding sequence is TGTGCCAGCAGCGTAGTGGGGACGGCGTATATCCATGGCTACACCTTC.

Written as DNA, the CDR3 is TGTGCCAGTCCGGGGAATTTACTAGCGGCAATTAGCACAGATACGCAGTATTTT. Its protein product is CASPGNLLAAISTDTQYF. J is TRBJ2-3 and V is TRBV6-7; 8 nucleotides line up with TRBD2. TRBV6-7 is given ORF status, its function remaining uncertain. The CDR3 totals 18 residues. After removal of 9 bases from V and 0 bases from J, the junction contained 17 bases not matched to a gene.

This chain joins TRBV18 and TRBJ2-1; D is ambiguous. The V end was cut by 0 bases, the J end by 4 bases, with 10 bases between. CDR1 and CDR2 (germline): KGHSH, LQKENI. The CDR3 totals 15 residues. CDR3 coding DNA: TGTGCCAGCTCACCACCGCAGCCAGTTTACAATGAGCAGTTCTTC. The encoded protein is CASSPPQPVYNEQFF. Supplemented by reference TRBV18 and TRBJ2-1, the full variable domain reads NAGVMQNPRHLVRRRGQEARLRCSPMKGHSHVYWYRQLPEEGLKFMVYLQKENIIDESGMPKERFSAEFPKEGPSILRIQQVVRGDSAAYFCASSPPQPVYNEQFFGPGTRLTVL.

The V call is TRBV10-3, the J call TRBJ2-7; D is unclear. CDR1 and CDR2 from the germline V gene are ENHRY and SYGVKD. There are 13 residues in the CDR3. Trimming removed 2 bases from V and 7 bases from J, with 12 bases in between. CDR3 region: CAISEQQFEEQYF. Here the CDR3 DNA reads TGTGCCATCAGTGAGCAACAGTTCGAGGAGCAGTACTTC.

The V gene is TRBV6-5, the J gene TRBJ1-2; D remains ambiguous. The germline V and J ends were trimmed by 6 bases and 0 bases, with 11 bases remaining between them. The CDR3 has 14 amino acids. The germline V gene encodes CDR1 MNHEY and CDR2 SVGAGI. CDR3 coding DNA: TGTGCCAGCAGGTTCGGGGAGTCTAACTATGGCTACACCTTC. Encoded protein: CASRFGESNYGYTF.

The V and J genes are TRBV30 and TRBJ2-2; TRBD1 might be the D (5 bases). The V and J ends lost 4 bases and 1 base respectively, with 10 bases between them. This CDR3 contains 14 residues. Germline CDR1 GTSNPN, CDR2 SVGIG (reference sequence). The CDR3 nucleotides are TGTGCCTGGAATGGGCAGGGGAACACCGGGGAGCTGTTTTTT. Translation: CAWNGQGNTGELFF.

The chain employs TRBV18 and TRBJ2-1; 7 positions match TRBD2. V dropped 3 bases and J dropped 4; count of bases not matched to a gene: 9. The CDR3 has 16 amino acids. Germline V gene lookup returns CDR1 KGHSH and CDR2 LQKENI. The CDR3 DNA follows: TGTGCCAGCTCACCGATGGGCGGGAGCAAGTACAATGAGCAGTTCTTC. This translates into CASSPMGGSKYNEQFF.

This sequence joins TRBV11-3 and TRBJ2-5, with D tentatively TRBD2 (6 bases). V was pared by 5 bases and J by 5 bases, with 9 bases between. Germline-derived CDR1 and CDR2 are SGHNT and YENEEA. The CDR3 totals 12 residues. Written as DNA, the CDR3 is TGTGCCAGCAGCGACCGGGGGGAGACCCAGTACTTC. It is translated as CASSDRGETQYF.